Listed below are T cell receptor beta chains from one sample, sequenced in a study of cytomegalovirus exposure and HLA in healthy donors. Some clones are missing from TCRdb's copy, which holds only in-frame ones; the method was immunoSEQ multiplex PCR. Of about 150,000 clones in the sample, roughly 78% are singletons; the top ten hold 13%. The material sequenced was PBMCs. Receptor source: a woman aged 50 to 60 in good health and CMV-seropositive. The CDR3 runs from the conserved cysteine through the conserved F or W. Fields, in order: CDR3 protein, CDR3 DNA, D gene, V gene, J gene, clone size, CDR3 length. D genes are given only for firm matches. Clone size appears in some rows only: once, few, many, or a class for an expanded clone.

CASSFLGEEAFF	TGTGCCAGCAGCTTTCTGGGAGAGGAAGCTTTCTTT	-	TRBV5-6	TRBJ1-1	once	12
CASSLRQGSEQYF	TGTGCCAGCAGCCTCAGACAGGGCTCCGAGCAGTACTTC	TRBD1	TRBV6-5	TRBJ2-7	-	13
CASVGTGGKKLFF	TGTGCCAGCGTCGGGACAGGGGGCAAAAAACTGTTTTTT	TRBD1	TRBV2	TRBJ1-4	-	13
CASSWDRVSPLHF	TGTGCCAGCAGTTGGGACAGGGTTTCACCCCTCCACTTT	TRBD1	TRBV6-5	TRBJ1-6	-	13
CASRSSGDAGELFF	TGTGCCAGCAGATCTAGCGGCGACGCCGGGGAGCTGTTTTTT	TRBD2	TRBV6-5	TRBJ2-2	-	14
CASSLGGVLTYEQYF	TGCGCCAGCAGCTTGGGGGGGGTCTTAACCTACGAGCAGTACTTC	-	TRBV5-1	TRBJ2-7	-	15
CASSARAGGSGELFF	TGTGCCAGCAGTGCCCGTGCGGGGGGGTCCGGGGAGCTGTTTTTT	TRBD2	TRBV7-9	TRBJ2-2	few	15
CAWRPGTGINTEAFF	TGTGCCTGGAGACCCGGGACAGGGATAAACACTGAAGCTTTCTTT	TRBD1	TRBV30	TRBJ1-1	few	15
CASSEGGTSRLFF	TGTGCCAGCAGTGAAGGTGGGACTAGCAGGCTGTTTTTT	TRBD2	TRBV6-1	TRBJ2-2	-	13
CASSLQGNTIYF	TGTGCCAGCAGCTTGCAGGGAAACACCATATATTTT	-	TRBV7-9	TRBJ1-3	-	12
CASSPTGGSETQYF	TGTGCCAGCAGCCCCACAGGGGGATCAGAGACCCAGTACTTC	TRBD1	TRBV11-3	TRBJ2-5	-	14
CASSVGDRGRGKLFF	TGTGCCAGCAGCGTAGGGGACAGGGGGCGCGGAAAACTGTTTTTT	TRBD1	TRBV9	TRBJ1-4	-	15
CASSVAGPNTGELFF	TGTGCCAGCAGCGTAGCAGGGCCCAACACCGGGGAGCTGTTTTTT	-	TRBV9	TRBJ2-2	-	15
CASSGQDATNEKLFF	TGTGCCAGCAGTGGACAGGATGCAACTAATGAAAAACTGTTTTTT	-	TRBV2	TRBJ1-4	-	15
CASTRQGLNEKLFF	TGTGCCAGCACCAGACAGGGATTAAATGAAAAACTGTTTTTT	TRBD1	TRBV2	TRBJ1-4	-	14
CASLDRGRPYEQYF	TGTGCCAGCCTGGACAGGGGGCGCCCCTACGAGCAGTACTTC	TRBD1	TRBV28	TRBJ2-7	-	14
CACQTGSSNQPQHF	TGTGCCTGTCAAACAGGGTCTAGCAATCAGCCCCAGCATTTT	-	TRBV30	TRBJ1-5	-	14
CASSPTLTEAFF	TGTGCCAGCAGTCCCACTTTAACTGAAGCTTTCTTT	-	TRBV2	TRBJ1-1	few	12
CASSLDGENSPLHF	TGCGCCAGCAGCTTGGACGGGGAAAATTCACCCCTCCACTTT	-	TRBV5-1	TRBJ1-6	-	14
CASSLGGSRKEKLFF	TGTGCCAGCAGCTTAGGGGGCTCGCGGAAGGAAAAACTGTTTTTT	TRBD1	TRBV5-5	TRBJ1-4	few	15
CAWSVGQANYGYTF	TGTGCCTGGAGTGTTGGCCAAGCTAACTATGGCTACACCTTC	-	TRBV30	TRBJ1-2	few	14
CAWRFGGTANYGYTF	TGTGCCTGGAGGTTTGGCGGGACAGCCAACTATGGCTACACCTTC	TRBD1	TRBV30	TRBJ1-2	-	15
CSVAENEQYF	TGCAGCGTTGCGGAGAACGAGCAGTACTTC	-	TRBV29-1	TRBJ2-7	few	10
CASSPPAPPPSSPLHF	TGTGCCAGCAGCCCCCCGGCCCCTCCGCCTAGTTCACCCCTCCACTTT	-	TRBV7-8	TRBJ1-6	-	16
CASSSGTDTQYF	TGTGCCAGCAGCTCCGGGACAGATACGCAGTATTTT	-	TRBV5-4	TRBJ2-3	-	12
CASSLAKDSPNTGELFF	TGTGCCAGCAGCTTAGCGAAAGATAGCCCTAACACCGGGGAGCTGTTTTTT	-	TRBV7-6	TRBJ2-2	-	17
CASSALYYGYTF	TGTGCCAGCAGCGCCCTTTATTATGGCTACACCTTC	-	TRBV9	TRBJ1-2	-	12
CASSSFQGGGTDTQYF	TGCGCCAGCAGCAGCTTCCAAGGGGGGGGCACAGATACGCAGTATTTT	-	TRBV4-1	TRBJ2-3	few	16
CASSASTGSGNTIYF	TGTGCCAGCAGCGCCTCCACGGGGTCTGGAAACACCATATATTTT	-	TRBV9	TRBJ1-3	-	15